The 21 T cell receptor beta chains in this list originate from one sample, sequenced in a study of shared clonotypes between healthy human individuals. Naive-designated CD8 cells lacked CD45RO, were positively enriched for CCR7, and omitted terminally differentiated effector memory CD45RA+ cells. Using immunoSEQ multiplex PCR, the repertoire was profiled, and TCRdb retains in-frame clones only, with some absent. The sample records about 2 million clones, approximately 94% being singletons. Input material: naive CD8+ T cells sorted from blood. These receptors originate from a man aged 18 to 30 in good health.

J is TRBJ2-2 and V is TRBV2; 10 nucleotides agree with TRBD2. Losses at the gene ends were 1 base for V and 7 bases for J; bases not matched to a gene: 6. Germline V gives CDR1 SNHLY, CDR2 FYNNEI. This CDR3 contains 16 residues. CDR3 sequence: CASSEDPSGSVGELFF. CDR3 bases: TGTGCCAGCAGTGAAGACCCTAGCGGGAGTGTCGGGGAGCTGTTTTTT.

The CDR3 loop is CASSQGQLTPEQYF. The CDR3, as DNA: TGCGCCAGCAGCCAAGGGCAGTTGACTCCCGAGCAGTACTTC. This rearrangement joins TRBV4-1 to TRBJ2-7; D is unclear. V lost 1 base and J lost 6, with 13 bases in between. The CDR3 sequence is 14 residues long. CDR1 is MGHRA, CDR2 YSYEKL, per germline.

The chain is built from TRBV11-2 and TRBJ2-7, with 7 bases that match TRBD1. The V segment lost 5 bases and the J segment 0 bases; nucleotides outside the gene matches: 7. The CDR3 spans 15 residues. Germline V CDR1 and CDR2: SGHAT, FQNNGV. The chain's CDR3 is CASSAPGTASYEQYF. DNA of the CDR3: TGTGCCAGCAGCGCACCAGGGACAGCCTCCTACGAGCAGTACTTC.

V gene TRBV30 combines with J gene TRBJ1-2; possible D gene TRBD1, 6 bases. Trimming removed 0 bases at V and 4 bases at J, with 12 bases between. Germline CDR1 is GTSNPN and CDR2 is SVGIG (reference sequence). The CDR3 has 14 residues. The CDR3 spells CAWSVTGPAYGYTF. CDR3 DNA sequence: TGTGCCTGGAGTGTTACAGGGCCGGCCTATGGCTACACCTTC.

The chain joins TRBV9 to TRBJ1-1; D not certain. The CDR3 runs 15 residues. V lost 0 bases and J lost 5, with 14 bases in between. Per germline, CDR1 SGDLS and CDR2 YYNGEE. The CDR3 protein is CASSVGLGEWTEAFF. Here the CDR3 DNA reads TGTGCCAGCAGCGTAGGCCTTGGGGAGTGGACTGAAGCTTTCTTT.

The rearrangement uses TRBV7-9 and TRBJ2-1; TRBD2 might be the D (5 bases). The length of the CDR3 is 17 residues. Germline V lookup: CDR1 SEHNR, CDR2 FQNEAQ (reference sequence). The ends were cut back, 4 bases at V and 5 bases at J, with 21 bases in the middle. The CDR3 sequence: CASSYGVFSTHDNEQFF. DNA of the CDR3: TGTGCCAGCAGCTACGGGGTATTTTCTACCCATGACAATGAGCAGTTCTTC.

The chain couples TRBV2 to TRBJ2-2; D perhaps matches TRBD1 (6 bases). Germline V gene sequence: CDR1 SNHLY, CDR2 FYNNEI. CDR3 length: 15 amino acids. Trimming stripped 10 bases from V and 0 bases from J, with 15 bases between. The CDR3 reads CANTDSESNTGELFF. In nucleotides, the CDR3 is TGTGCCAACACGGACAGCGAGTCGAACACCGGGGAGCTGTTTTTT.

Comment on this clone: The same CDR3 is also encoded by other DNA sequences in this sample. The CDR3: CASSLGQGPYEQYF. In DNA form, the CDR3 reads TGTGCCAGTAGTTTGGGACAGGGCCCCTACGAGCAGTACTTC. The J gene is TRBJ2-7, the V gene TRBV19; 9 bases match TRBD1. This CDR3 comprises 14 residues. From germline, CDR1 is LNHDA and CDR2 SQIVND (reference sequence). Unmatched junction bases numbered 4, after V lost 5 bases and J lost 2 bases.

The chain has TRBV29-1 and TRBJ2-1; 8 nucleotides agree with TRBD2. V dropped 4 bases and J dropped 0; count of bases not matched to a gene: 8. This CDR3 has 16 amino acids. Germline-derived CDR1 and CDR2 are SQVTM and ANQGSEA. CDR3 amino acids: CSVGGSGTSSYNEQFF. DNA for the CDR3: TGCAGCGTTGGTGGTAGCGGGACCAGCTCCTACAATGAGCAGTTCTTC.

The chain is built from TRBV27 and TRBJ2-1; 13 nucleotides align to TRBD2. The V gene end was trimmed by 6 bases and the J gene end by 14 bases; junction bases not matched to a gene: 10. Germline V lookup: CDR1 MNHEY, CDR2 SMNVEV (reference sequence). This CDR3 region has 14 residues. The CDR3 reads CASRGLAGNGREFF. The CDR3, as DNA: TGTGCCAGCAGGGGACTAGCGGGAAACGGGCGAGAGTTCTTC.

This rearrangement joins TRBV12-5 to TRBJ2-7; tentative D call: TRBD1 (6 bases). With 2 bases removed from V and 2 bases from J, the gap between germline ends came to 16 bases. Germline CDR1 LGHNT, CDR2 FRNRAP. The CDR3 runs 16 residues. The CDR3 region has the DNA TGTGCTAGTGGTTTGTCACAGGGCCTCTTCCCCTACGAGCAGTACTTC. As protein: CASGLSQGLFPYEQYF.

The J gene is TRBJ2-7, the V gene TRBV27; tentatively, D is TRBD1 (6 bases). In germline, CDR1 is MNHEY, CDR2 SMNVEV (reference sequence). This CDR3 region has 14 residues. The V end was cut by 2 bases, the J end by 3 bases, with 11 bases between. Here the CDR3 DNA reads TGTGCCAGCAGTTTACACGGACAGATCTACGAGCAGTACTTC. This sequence encodes CASSLHGQIYEQYF.

Worth noting for this clone: The same CDR3 arises from other DNA sequences in this sample as well. The chain carries TRBV11-2 and TRBJ1-1; D uncertain. This CDR3 spans 11 amino acids. The germline V gene encodes CDR1 SGHAT and CDR2 FQNNGV. Trimming took off 2 bases at V and 3 bases at J, with 1 base between the two ends. The CDR3 reads CASSLYTEAFF. CDR3 in DNA: TGTGCCAGCAGCTTATACACTGAAGCTTTCTTT. The full variable domain, with the rest looked up from reference TRBV11-2 and TRBJ1-1, is EAGVAQSPRYKIIEKRQSVAFWCNPISGHATLYWYQQILGQGPKLLIQFQNNGVVDDSQLPKDRFSAERLKGVDSTLKIQPAKLEDSAVYLCASSLYTEAFFGQGTRLTVV.

V and J are TRBV6-5 and TRBJ2-7, with D uncertain. Trimming removed 2 bases at V and 0 bases at J, with 14 bases between. Germline-derived CDR1 and CDR2 are MNHEY and SVGAGI. The CDR3 has 16 residues. CDR3: CASSYPLLNLSYEQYF. In nucleotides, the CDR3 is TGTGCCAGCAGTTACCCTCTCCTTAACCTCTCCTACGAGCAGTACTTC.

The V and J genes are TRBV7-9 and TRBJ2-3, with D uncertain. CDR3 length equals 16 residues. Germline loops: CDR1 SEHNR, CDR2 FQNEAQ (reference sequence). The germline V and J ends were trimmed by 5 bases and 4 bases, with 19 bases remaining between them. The CDR3 DNA reads as TGTGCCAGCAGCCCCGACGGGTCTTCCGAACCAGATACGCAGTATTTT. Translation gives CASSPDGSSEPDTQYF. The variable domain in full, with the rest retrieved from reference TRBV7-9 and TRBJ2-3, is DTGVSQNPRHKITKRGQNVTFRCDPISEHNRLYWYRQTLGQGPEFLTYFQNEAQLEKSRLLSDRFSAERPKGSFSTLEIQRTEQGDSAMYLCASSPDGSSEPDTQYFGPGTRLTVL.

J is TRBJ2-7 and V is TRBV7-8; a weak D match, TRBD1 (7 bases). Germline assignment: CDR1 SGHVS and CDR2 FQNEAQ. Trimming removed 7 bases from V and 2 bases from J, with 12 bases in between. The CDR3 sequence is 13 residues long. DNA of the CDR3: TGTGCCAGCATCGGCAGGGGGGCCTACGAGCAGTACTTC. It specifies CASIGRGAYEQYF.

This chain joins TRBV18 and TRBJ2-7; 9 bases align to TRBD1. The CDR3 is made up of 14 amino acids. Per the germline V gene, CDR1 is KGHSH and CDR2 is LQKENI. The junction had 9 bases not matched to a gene; V was cut back by 6 bases and J by 6 bases. CDR3 nucleotides: TGTGCCAGCTCTTGGACAGGGGTGGATTCCGAGCAGTACTTC. Translation gives CASSWTGVDSEQYF. The full variable domain, in which reference TRBV18 and TRBJ2-7 provide the parts outside the CDR3, is NAGVMQNPRHLVRRRGQEARLRCSPMKGHSHVYWYRQLPEEGLKFMVYLQKENIIDESGMPKERFSAEFPKEGPSILRIQQVVRGDSAAYFCASSWTGVDSEQYFGPGTRLTVT.

The V gene is TRBV5-1, the J gene TRBJ2-5; the match to TRBD2 covers 14 bases. This CDR3 comprises 17 residues. Germline V gene data show CDR1 as SGHRS and CDR2 as YFSETQ. Trimming took 5 bases from V and 3 from J; bases not matched to a gene: 9. CDR3 nucleotides: TGCGCCAGCAGAACCGGGACTAGCGGGAGCGAGGAAGAGACCCAGTACTTC. It yields the protein CASRTGTSGSEEETQYF. The variable domain in full, completed from reference TRBV5-1 and TRBJ2-5, reads KAGVTQTPRYLIKTRGQQVTLSCSPISGHRSVSWYQQTPGQGLQFLFEYFSETQRNKGNFPGRFSGRQFSNSRSEMNVSTLELGDSALYLCASRTGTSGSEEETQYFGPGTRLLVL.

The chain recombines TRBV10-3 with TRBJ2-2; the match to TRBD2 covers 7 bases. The germline V gene encodes CDR1 ENHRY and CDR2 SYGVKD. V was clipped by 3 bases and J by 6 bases; unmatched bases: 13. CDR3 size: 17 residues. CDR3 DNA: TGTGCCATCAGTGAATCAGGGACGACTAGCTATGCCGGGGAGCTGTTTTTT. Encoded protein: CAISESGTTSYAGELFF.

As for this clone: The sample has other DNA sequences that encode this CDR3 too. The CDR3 DNA follows: TGTGCCAGTAGTATCGGGACAGATAATTCACCCCTCCACTTT. Residues: CASSIGTDNSPLHF. The chain couples TRBV19 to TRBJ1-6, with 7 bases fitting TRBD1. The germline V gene has CDR1 LNHDA and CDR2 SQIVND (reference sequence). V gave up 3 bases and J gave up 5 bases; unmatched junction bases: 1. This CDR3 contains 14 residues.

In the case of this clone: Other DNA variants within this sample encode the same CDR3. CDR3 loop: CASSLDPGDTQYF. The CDR3 nucleotides read TGTGCCAGCAGCTTGGATCCGGGAGATACGCAGTATTTT. V is TRBV11-3 and J is TRBJ2-3; no definite D call. The CDR3 sequence is 13 residues long. V dropped 3 bases and J dropped 5 bases, with 9 bases sitting between them. Germline assignment: CDR1 SGHNT and CDR2 YENEEA.